Listed below are T cell receptor beta chains from one sample, sequenced in a study of blood T cell repertoires in COVID-19. Assay: immunoSEQ multiplex PCR; the TCRdb copy retains only in-frame clones and omits some. This repertoire shows about 210,000 clones, more than 70% found once; its top ten account for approximately 8.1%. Sample: PBMCs or T cells enriched from blood (not recorded which). These receptors originate from a woman under 30 who had recovered from COVID-19. Each CDR3 is given with its conserved first and last residue. A D gene is named only where the DNA matches it firmly. Not every row has a clone size; where given, it reads once, few, many or a size class.

TRBV12-3/TRBV12-4	-	-	12	TRBJ1-3	TGTGCCAGCAGTTGGGAGGGAAACACCATATATTTT	CASSWEGNTIYF
TRBV7-9	-	-	15	TRBJ1-1	TGTGCCAGCAGCTCGACAAGGACAGAGAACACTGAAGCTTTCTTT	CASSSTRTENTEAFF
TRBV5-1	-	once	17	TRBJ2-5	TGCGCCAGCAGCTTGGAGGGAGGCCGGAGCCCCCAAGAGACCCAGTACTTC	CASSLEGGRSPQETQYF
TRBV10-3	TRBD2	-	14	TRBJ2-7	TGTGCCATCAGTCGGACTAGCGGCCCCTACGAGCAGTACTTC	CAISRTSGPYEQYF
TRBV6-5	TRBD2	-	15	TRBJ2-2	TGTGCCAGCAAGGAGCGGGGGGGGCGCACCGGGGAGCTGTTTTTT	CASKERGGRTGELFF
TRBV6-2/TRBV6-3	-	-	15	TRBJ2-1	TGTGCCAGTAGCCCCGGCGAGGGTGGGCACAATGAGCAGTTCTTC	CASSPGEGGHNEQFF
TRBV7-2	-	once	14	TRBJ1-3	TGTGCCAGCAGCCAATCACAACACGGAAACACCATATATTTT	CASSQSQHGNTIYF
TRBV28	TRBD1	-	12	TRBJ1-1	TGTGCCAGCAATCAGGGGGGTACTGAAGCTTTCTTT	CASNQGGTEAFF
TRBV5-6	TRBD1	-	17	TRBJ2-4	TGTGCCAGCAGCTCCGGGACAGACACCCTAGCCAAAAACATTCAGTACTTC	CASSSGTDTLAKNIQYF
TRBV5-4	-	-	15	TRBJ1-1	TGTGCCAGCAGCTTGGCCCCAGGGACAAACACTGAAGCTTTCTTT	CASSLAPGTNTEAFF
TRBV3-1/TRBV3-2	-	-	15	TRBJ1-3	TGTGCCAGCAGCCAAGATGTAGCCAGTGGAAACACCATATATTTT	CASSQDVASGNTIYF
TRBV2	-	-	15	TRBJ2-7	TGTGCCAGCAGTGGGGAAGCGGGCTGGAACGACGAGCAGTACTTC	CASSGEAGWNDEQYF
TRBV11-2	TRBD1	-	16	TRBJ2-1	TGTGCCAGCAGCTCACGGGACAGGCAATATTACAATGAGCAGTTCTTC	CASSSRDRQYYNEQFF
TRBV28	-	-	14	TRBJ1-2	TGTGCCAGCAGTTTTGACAGCACTAACTATGGCTACACCTTC	CASSFDSTNYGYTF
TRBV6-5	-	once	14	TRBJ2-4	TGTGCCAGCAGTTTACAGGGAGCCAAAAACATTCAGTACTTC	CASSLQGAKNIQYF
TRBV6-1	-	-	14	TRBJ1-2	TGTGCCAGCAGTGATTCGGGGGGCGTGAATGGCTACACCTTC	CASSDSGGVNGYTF
TRBV2	-	-	11	TRBJ1-5	TGTGCCAGCAGTGAAGGTACAACCCAGCATTTT	CASSEGTTQHF
TRBV12-3/TRBV12-4	-	-	13	TRBJ2-3	TGTGCCAGCAGTCCGAGACTAGCAGATACGCAGTATTTT	CASSPRLADTQYF
TRBV20-1	TRBD2	-	16	TRBJ2-7	TGCAGTGCTAGTTCTAGCGGGGGAAAAAGCTCCTACGAGCAGTACTTC	CSASSSGGKSSYEQYF
TRBV29-1	-	-	11	TRBJ1-5	TGCAGCGTTGTGGGGGGGGAGCCCCAGCATTTT	CSVVGGEPQHF
TRBV5-1	TRBD1	-	13	TRBJ1-1	TGCGCCAGCAGCTTAGGGGGCAACACTGAAGCTTTCTTT	CASSLGGNTEAFF
TRBV4-1	TRBD1	once	19	TRBJ1-3	TGCGCCACCCCGATGGGGCCGACAGGGGGCGAAAGCTCTGGAAACACCATATATTTT	CATPMGPTGGESSGNTIYF
TRBV2	TRBD1	once	17	TRBJ1-1	TGTGCCAGCAGTGAAGCTTTAGGGGACAGCTTCGAGACTGAAGCTTTCTTT	CASSEALGDSFETEAFF
TRBV12-3/TRBV12-4	TRBD1	-	13	TRBJ1-1	TGTGCCAGCAGGGGACAGCCGAACACTGAAGCTTTCTTT	CASRGQPNTEAFF
TRBV5-6	TRBD2	-	18	TRBJ2-3	TGTGCCAGCAGCTCGGGACTAGCGGGGAGAAGAGGTGCAGATACGCAGTATTTT	CASSSGLAGRRGADTQYF
TRBV30	-	-	13	TRBJ1-1	TGTGCCGCCGAGGACAGTTTGAACACTGAAGCTTTCTTT	CAAEDSLNTEAFF
TRBV12-5	TRBD1	-	14	TRBJ1-6	TGTGCTAGTGGGGAACAGGGGAATAATTCACCCCTCCACTTT	CASGEQGNNSPLHF
TRBV12-3/TRBV12-4	TRBD1	-	13	TRBJ1-2	TGTGCCAGCAGTCCCTCGACAGGGTATGGCTACACCTTC	CASSPSTGYGYTF
TRBV7-9	-	few	15	TRBJ1-1	TGTGCCAGCAGCTTAGGAGGGGGACGGAACACTGAAGCTTTCTTT	CASSLGGGRNTEAFF
TRBV5-1	TRBD1	-	15	TRBJ1-4	TGCGCCAGTGCGGGACAGGGGGCGACTAATGAAAAACTGTTTTTT	CASAGQGATNEKLFF
TRBV27	TRBD1	-	17	TRBJ2-4	TGTGCCAGCAGTTTGAGGGGGCAGGGGTTAGCCAAAAACATTCAGTACTTC	CASSLRGQGLAKNIQYF
TRBV5-1	-	-	13	TRBJ1-2	TGCGCCAGCAGAGTAGGGGATGACTATGGCTACACCTTC	CASRVGDDYGYTF
TRBV28	-	once	15	TRBJ1-5	TGTGCCAGCAGACCCGACCGGAGTAGCAATCAGCCCCAGCATTTT	CASRPDRSSNQPQHF
TRBV24-1	TRBD1	-	14	TRBJ2-5	TGTGCCACCAGTGAATCCGGGACAGCCGAGACCCAGTACTTC	CATSESGTAETQYF
TRBV7-9	-	-	13	TRBJ2-7	TGTGCCAGCAGCGACAACAGGGACCACGAGCAGTACTTC	CASSDNRDHEQYF
TRBV10-3	TRBD1	-	16	TRBJ1-3	TGTGCCATCAGTGAAGACAGGGGACGCTCTGGAAACACCATATATTTT	CAISEDRGRSGNTIYF
TRBV15	-	few	12	TRBJ1-5	TGTGCCACCAGCAGAGACGCAGGGGTCCCGCATTTT	CATSRDAGVPHF
TRBV6-5	-	-	14	TRBJ2-7	TGTGCCAGCAGTTACGAGCAGGCCCCCCACGAGCAGTACTTC	CASSYEQAPHEQYF
TRBV30	-	-	14	TRBJ1-1	TGTGCCTCTCCACCCATCAGGGGCCATCACGAAGCTTTCTTT	CASPPIRGHHEAFF
TRBV9	-	few	13	TRBJ2-7	TGTGCCAGCAGCAAGGCGAGGAAAGACGAGCAGTACTTC	CASSKARKDEQYF
TRBV6-5	-	-	15	TRBJ2-2	TGTGCCAGCAGTTACTCGGCAGGGCCCACCGGGGAGCTGTTTTTT	CASSYSAGPTGELFF
TRBV6-5	-	-	15	TRBJ1-5	TGTGCCAGCAGACTAGACACGGGGGGCGGACAGCCCCAGCATTTT	CASRLDTGGGQPQHF
TRBV11-2	-	-	13	TRBJ1-2	TGTGCCAGCAGCTTAGAGTTTACCAGTGGCTACACCTTC	CASSLEFTSGYTF
TRBV5-3	-	-	14	TRBJ1-1	TGTGCCAGAAGCTCTTTTGAGGGGAACACTGAAGCTTTCTTT	CARSSFEGNTEAFF
TRBV27	-	-	15	TRBJ2-7	TGTGCCAGCAGTGCCGCGGAGGGGCGGTCGTCCGAGCAGTACTTC	CASSAAEGRSSEQYF
TRBV11-2	-	-	12	TRBJ2-7	TGTGCCAGCAGCTCTGACAGGAGCGAGCAGTACTTC	CASSSDRSEQYF
TRBV5-1	-	-	14	TRBJ2-7	TGCGCCAGCAGCTTGGGACGCCCGGAGGACGAGCAGTACTTC	CASSLGRPEDEQYF
TRBV5-4	-	-	15	TRBJ2-7	TGTGCCAGCAGATCTTGGGAGGAGGGAACCTACGAGCAGTACTTC	CASRSWEEGTYEQYF
TRBV27	TRBD1	few	14	TRBJ1-2	TGTGCCAGCAGTTTGTATGACAGGGGATATGGCTACACCTTC	CASSLYDRGYGYTF
TRBV5-4	-	-	12	TRBJ2-1	TGTGCCAGCAGCCTAGGGGACAATGAGCAGTTCTTC	CASSLGDNEQFF
TRBV24-1	-	-	15	TRBJ2-3	TGTGCCACCAGTGACCAGGTAGATACTACAGATACGCAGTATTTT	CATSDQVDTTDTQYF
TRBV5-1	-	-	14	TRBJ2-5	TGCGCCAGCAGCACGGGGGACAGCCAAGAGACCCAGTACTTC	CASSTGDSQETQYF
TRBV9	TRBD1	-	14	TRBJ1-1	TGTGCCAGCACCCGGACAGGGGCGGACACTGAAGCTTTCTTT	CASTRTGADTEAFF
TRBV6-5	-	-	13	TRBJ1-6	TGTGCCAGCAGCTACTCCTATAATTCACCCCTCCACTTT	CASSYSYNSPLHF
TRBV5-5	TRBD1	-	14	TRBJ1-2	TGTGCCAGCAGCGTGACAGGGGCGGCACTTGACTACACCTTC	CASSVTGAALDYTF
TRBV10-3	-	-	15	TRBJ2-3	TGTGCCATCAGTGTAACTACCTATAGCACAGATACGCAGTATTTT	CAISVTTYSTDTQYF
TRBV10-3	-	-	14	TRBJ1-2	TGTGCCATCAGTGAGTCGACAACGGCCCGGAGCTACACCTTC	CAISESTTARSYTF
TRBV5-1	TRBD1	once	14	TRBJ2-5	TGCGCCAGCAGCTTGGGGACAGGGGAAGAGACCCAGTACTTC	CASSLGTGEETQYF
TRBV19	-	-	16	TRBJ2-5	TGTGCCAGTAGTAACGGGGACAACACTCGAATAGAGACCCAGTACTTC	CASSNGDNTRIETQYF
TRBV28	TRBD2	once	16	TRBJ2-4	TGTGCCAGCAGTGCCAACGAGGGGCGGGGGGTTAACATTCAGTACTTC	CASSANEGRGVNIQYF